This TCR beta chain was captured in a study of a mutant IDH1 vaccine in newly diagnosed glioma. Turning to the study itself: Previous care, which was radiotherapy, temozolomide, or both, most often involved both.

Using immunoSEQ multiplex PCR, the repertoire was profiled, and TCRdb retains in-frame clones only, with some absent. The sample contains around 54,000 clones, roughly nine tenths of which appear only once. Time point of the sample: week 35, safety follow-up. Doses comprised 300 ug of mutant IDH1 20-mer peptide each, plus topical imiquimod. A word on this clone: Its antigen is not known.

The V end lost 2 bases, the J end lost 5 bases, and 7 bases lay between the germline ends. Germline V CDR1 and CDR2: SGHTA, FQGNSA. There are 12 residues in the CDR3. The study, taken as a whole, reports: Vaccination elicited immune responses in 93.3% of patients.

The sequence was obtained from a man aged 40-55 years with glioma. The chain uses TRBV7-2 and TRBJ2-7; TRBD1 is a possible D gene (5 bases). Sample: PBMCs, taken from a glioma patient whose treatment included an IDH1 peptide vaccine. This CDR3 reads CASSLSRDEQYF. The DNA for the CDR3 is TGTGCCAGCAGCTTATCCAGGGACGAGCAGTACTTC.